These 29 T cell receptor beta chains were sequenced from one sample in a study of early T cells in non-severe SARS-CoV-2 infection. A single record per CDR3 protein comes from TCRdb applying MiXCR to the 5' RACE reads. The sample has over 50,000 distinct CDR3 sequences; 9.5% to 14% are singletons. Sequenced sample: whole blood. Receptor source: an adult who was a healthcare worker with PCR-confirmed SARS-CoV-2 infection or an uninfected control (not recorded which).

The V and J genes are TRBV6-4 and TRBJ2-3; 11 nucleotides align to TRBD2. This CDR3 contains 15 residues. Per germline, CDR1 MRHNA and CDR2 SNTAGT. J lost 2 bases, V lost 5 bases, and 3 bases had no gene match. CDR3 sequence (DNA): TGTGCCAGCAGTATACTAGCGGGGGCCACAGATACGCAGTATTTT. Amino acid sequence: CASSILAGATDTQYF.

The V and J genes are TRBV3-1 and TRBJ2-3, with TRBD1 matching 7 bases. The CDR3 runs 16 residues. Germline V gene data show CDR1 as LGHDT and CDR2 as YNNKEL (reference sequence). V shed 4 bases, J shed 0 bases, and the junction held 7 bases outside the gene matches. CDR3 residues: CASSPLQGPSTDTQYF. CDR3 DNA: TGTGCCAGCAGCCCCCTACAGGGGCCTAGCACAGATACGCAGTATTTT.

This clonotype was observed many times. The V and J genes are TRBV6-6 and TRBJ1-2; TRBD1 might be the D (6 bases). CDR1 is MNHNY and CDR2 is SVGAGI in the germline V gene (reference sequence). Trimming removed 5 bases from V and 8 bases from J, with 9 bases in between. CDR3 size: 11 residues. CDR3 DNA: TGTGCCAGCAGTGACAGGCGGGGCTACACCTTC. This gives the protein CASSDRRGYTF.

The chain is built from TRBV10-3 and TRBJ2-5; D not resolved. The CDR3 sequence is 9 residues long. The V gene's germline CDR1 is ENHRY and CDR2 SYGVKD. The V gene lost 11 bases and the J gene lost 4 bases, with 5 bases spanning the gap. CDR3 nucleotide sequence: TGTGCCGCAGGAGAGACCCAGTACTTC. Residues: CAAGETQYF.

This clonotype appeared many times. V gene TRBV18 combines with J gene TRBJ2-5; 11 nucleotides align to TRBD2. The germline V gene encodes CDR1 KGHSH and CDR2 LQKENI. The CDR3 runs to 15 residues. The ends lost 5 bases at V and 4 bases at J; junction bases unmatched: 6. The CDR3 DNA reads TGTGCCAGCTCAGCTTCAACTAGCGGGGGAGAGACCCAGTACTTC. Its translation is CASSASTSGGETQYF.

This clonotype has a handful of counts. The gene calls are TRBV7-9 and TRBJ2-7; D is perhaps TRBD1 or TRBD2 (5 bases each). The V gene's germline CDR1 is SEHNR and CDR2 FQNEAQ (reference sequence). This CDR3 spans 13 amino acids. Trimming removed 4 bases at V and 7 bases at J, with 14 bases between. DNA for the CDR3: TGTGCCAGCAGCTCGGGGCCCCCAGGGGAGCAGTACTTC. Translating it yields CASSSGPPGEQYF.

This clonotype was picked up a small number of times. V gene TRBV3-1 combines with J gene TRBJ2-5, with TRBD2 as a possible D gene (5 bases). The CDR3 spans 18 residues. V was clipped by 4 bases and J by 2 bases, with 23 bases between them. Per germline, CDR1 LGHDT and CDR2 YNNKEL (reference sequence). The CDR3 sequence: CASSPRTSVGRMQETQYF. CDR3 coding DNA: TGTGCCAGCAGCCCAAGGACTTCTGTGGGCCGGATGCAAGAGACCCAGTACTTC.

The chain uses TRBV20-1 and TRBJ2-3; 7 nucleotides align to TRBD1. The CDR3 is 14 residues long. CDR1 DFQATT and CDR2 SNEGSKA come from the germline V gene (reference sequence). V dropped 0 bases and J dropped 6; count of bases not matched to a gene: 6. The CDR3 loop is CSARELQGLDTQYF. CDR3 DNA: TGCAGTGCTAGAGAATTACAGGGGTTGGATACGCAGTATTTT.

This clonotype has ten or more counts. The rearrangement uses TRBV10-3 and TRBJ2-3; D might be TRBD1 or TRBD2, each matching 6 bases. V was cut by 8 bases and J by 6 bases, with 15 bases left in between. Germline V gene data show CDR1 as ENHRY and CDR2 as SYGVKD. This CDR3 comprises 13 residues. The CDR3 DNA sequence: TGTGCCATCCGGGGGACACCTGGGGATACGCAGTATTTT. Translated: CAIRGTPGDTQYF.

This clonotype was detected ten times or more. This chain connects TRBV5-6 to TRBJ2-6, with D unclear. Trimming stripped 4 bases from V and 0 bases from J, with 8 bases between. This CDR3 region has 15 residues. The germline CDR1 and CDR2 sequences are SGHDT and YYEEEE. This CDR3 is CASSMSRSGANVLTF. CDR3 bases: TGTGCCAGCAGCATGAGTCGCTCTGGGGCCAACGTCCTGACTTTC. Using reference TRBV5-6 and TRBJ2-6 for the parts outside the CDR3, the full variable domain is DAGVTQSPTHLIKTRGQQVTLRCSPKSGHDTVSWYQQALGQGPQFIFQYYEEEERQRGNFPDRFSGHQFPNYSSELNVNALLLGDSALYLCASSMSRSGANVLTFGAGSRLTVL.

This clonotype was detected a few times. The genes are TRBV28 and TRBJ1-2, with 9 bases that match TRBD1. The J segment lost 4 bases and the V segment lost 7 bases, leaving 7 bases of the junction unmatched. Germline loops: CDR1 MDHEN, CDR2 SYDVKM. The CDR3 contains 14 residues. CDR3 DNA: TGTGCCAGCAAAACAGGGGGCGCCGGCTATGGCTACACCTTC. Protein sequence: CASKTGGAGYGYTF.

Only a few counts were recorded for this clonotype. V and J are TRBV5-1 and TRBJ1-1, with 7 bases that match TRBD1. J was trimmed by 5 bases and V by 0 bases; bases with no gene match: 4. The CDR3 extends over 14 amino acids. Germline V lookup: CDR1 SGHRS, CDR2 YFSETQ. CDR3 bases: TGCGCCAGCAGCTTGGAGGGGGCATTTACTGAAGCTTTCTTT. Its protein is CASSLEGAFTEAFF.

This clonotype was observed many times. Here the CDR3 reads CASSSRVQGLAKNIQYF. For the CDR3, the DNA is TGTGCCAGCAGCTCCCGAGTCCAGGGTCTAGCCAAAAACATTCAGTACTTC. V is TRBV7-2 and J is TRBJ2-4; maybe TRBD1 (5 bases). With 4 bases removed from V and 0 bases from J, the gap between germline ends came to 16 bases. CDR3 length: 17 residues. The germline V gene encodes CDR1 SGHTA and CDR2 FQGNSA. Looking up the rest from reference TRBV7-2 and TRBJ2-4 gives the full variable domain: GAGVSQSPSNKVTEKGKDVELRCDPISGHTALYWYRQSLGQGLEFLIYFQGNSAPDKSGLPSDRFSAERTGGSVSTLTIQRTQQEDSAVYLCASSSRVQGLAKNIQYFGAGTRLSVL.

As to this clonotype: A clone one base away is much larger, so this may be a read error. The CDR3 ends on some other residue instead of the conserved phenylalanine or tryptophan, so this is likely a read error. The rearrangement uses TRBV6-1 and TRBJ2-5; a weak D match, TRBD2 (5 bases). Trimming pared 2 bases from V and 4 bases from J, leaving 11 bases between. CDR1 is MNHNS, CDR2 SASEGT, per germline. This CDR3 spans 14 amino acids. The CDR3 protein is CASSELSRGETQYS. The CDR3, as DNA: TGTGCCAGCAGTGAACTAAGCCGGGGAGAGACCCAGTACTCC.

In this sample, this clonotype turned up many times. V usage is TRBV11-2 and J usage is TRBJ1-6; D is undetermined. Trimming stripped 0 bases from V and 2 bases from J, with 11 bases between. Germline CDR1 reads SGHAT; CDR2 reads FQNNGV. The CDR3 loop spans 17 amino acids. The CDR3 DNA reads as TGTGCCAGCAGCTTAGATCTTGGGAGCGCCTATAATTCACCCCTCCACTTT. The encoded protein is CASSLDLGSAYNSPLHF.

The chain recombines TRBV6-2 or TRBV6-3 with TRBJ2-3; D remains unclear. The V and J ends lost 2 bases and 2 bases respectively, with 14 bases between them. CDR1 and CDR2 (germline): MNHEY, SVGEGT. The CDR3 sequence is 16 residues long. CDR3 amino acids: CASSYPFQEPTDTQYF. For the CDR3, the DNA is TGTGCCAGCAGTTACCCTTTCCAGGAACCCACAGATACGCAGTATTTT.

This clonotype was seen many times. V usage is TRBV12-3 or TRBV12-4 and J usage is TRBJ1-2; no clear D gene. This CDR3 has 13 amino acids. Trimming took off 8 bases at V and 5 bases at J, with 15 bases between the two ends. CDR3: CASCPRRDYGYTF. The CDR3 DNA sequence: TGTGCCAGCTGCCCAAGAAGGGATTATGGCTACACCTTC.

In this sample, this clonotype turned up many times. This CDR3 reads CSARGEGKDEQYF. The CDR3 nucleotides are TGCAGTGCTAGGGGGGAGGGGAAGGACGAGCAGTACTTC. This chain connects TRBV20-1 to TRBJ2-7; 7 nucleotides line up with TRBD2. The length of the CDR3 is 13 residues. V trimming: 3 bases; J trimming: 5 bases; junction bases outside the gene matches: 7. CDR1 is DFQATT and CDR2 is SNEGSKA in the germline V gene (reference sequence).

In this sample, this clonotype turned up many times. The chain is built from TRBV20-1 and TRBJ1-1; TRBD1 aligns across 11 bases. Germline values: CDR1 DFQATT, CDR2 SNEGSKA (reference sequence). The CDR3 has 13 residues. V trimming: 4 bases; J trimming: 3 bases; junction bases outside the gene matches: 1. The CDR3 loop is CSAKGQGDTEAFF. The CDR3 coding sequence is TGCAGTGCTAAGGGACAGGGGGACACTGAAGCTTTCTTT.

This clonotype has ten or more counts. The chain has TRBV29-1 and TRBJ2-3; perhaps TRBD2 as D (6 bases). The CDR3 runs 14 residues. V lost 7 bases to trimming and J lost 0 bases, with 14 bases between them. The germline CDR1 and CDR2 sequences are SQVTM and ANQGSEA. For the CDR3, the DNA is TGCAGCGCTATATACGGGACTAGCACAGATACGCAGTATTTT. This translates into CSAIYGTSTDTQYF.

The V and J genes are TRBV7-8 and TRBJ2-7; perhaps TRBD1 as D (5 bases). This CDR3 spans 15 amino acids. V lost 4 bases and J lost 2, with 15 bases in between. Germline V gene sequence: CDR1 SGHVS, CDR2 FQNEAQ. The CDR3 bases are TGTGCCAGCAGCTACCGCCCCGGACATGCCTACGAGCAGTACTTC. Amino acid sequence: CASSYRPGHAYEQYF.

The chain is built from TRBV7-9 and TRBJ2-3; D may be TRBD2 (5 bases). CDR1 is SEHNR, CDR2 FQNEAQ, per germline (reference sequence). This CDR3 is built from 14 residues. With 6 bases removed from V and 0 bases from J, the gap between germline ends came to 10 bases. This CDR3 reads CASRHGISTDTQYF. The DNA of the CDR3 is TGTGCCAGCAGACACGGGATCAGCACAGATACGCAGTATTTT.

This clonotype has only a few counts. The chain employs TRBV3-1 and TRBJ2-5; no reliable D call. Germline CDR1 LGHDT, CDR2 YNNKEL (reference sequence). This CDR3 spans 16 amino acids. V was trimmed by 0 bases and J by 6 bases, leaving 17 bases between them. This CDR3 reads CASSQEGSRSVQTQYF. For the CDR3, the DNA is TGTGCCAGCAGCCAAGAAGGATCCAGATCGGTGCAGACCCAGTACTTC.

This clonotype has only a few counts. This rearrangement joins TRBV29-1 to TRBJ2-3; 8 positions match TRBD2. The ends lost 4 bases at V and 1 base at J; junction bases unmatched: 7. The CDR3 is 15 amino acids. Germline lookup yields CDR1 SQVTM and CDR2 ANQGSEA. CDR3 residues: CSVVERGQGTDTQYF. The CDR3 DNA reads TGCAGCGTTGTGGAGCGGGGGCAAGGCACAGATACGCAGTATTTT.

This clonotype has ten or more counts. The chain joins TRBV7-9 to TRBJ1-1; 10 bases fit TRBD1. Per germline, CDR1 SEHNR and CDR2 FQNEAQ (reference sequence). The CDR3 runs 17 residues. V was pared by 2 bases and J by 6 bases, with 12 bases of the junction left unmatched. The CDR3 protein is CASSLPSRQGARAEAFF. CDR3 DNA: TGTGCCAGCAGCTTACCCTCGAGACAGGGGGCTCGAGCTGAAGCTTTCTTT.

The chain joins TRBV19 to TRBJ2-2; 8 nucleotides align to TRBD2. With V trimmed by 3 bases and J by 6 bases, 6 bases remained unmatched. CDR3 length: 15 residues. Germline CDR1 is LNHDA and CDR2 is SQIVND (reference sequence). The CDR3 region is CASSILVSGAGELFF. In nucleotides, the CDR3 is TGTGCCAGTAGTATCCTCGTTAGCGGGGCCGGGGAGCTGTTTTTT.

This clonotype has just a few counts. The gene calls are TRBV20-1 and TRBJ2-7; D is possibly TRBD2 (5 bases). Trimming removed 1 base at V and 6 bases at J, with 10 bases between. Germline CDR1 reads DFQATT; CDR2 reads SNEGSKA (reference sequence). This CDR3 spans 12 amino acids. The CDR3 loop is CSARALASEQYF. The CDR3 nucleotides read TGCAGTGCTAGAGCCTTAGCGTCCGAGCAGTACTTC.

The chain carries TRBV11-2 and TRBJ2-3; the match to TRBD2 covers 16 bases. Germline CDR1 SGHAT, CDR2 FQNNGV. The CDR3 covers 16 residues. V was pared by 5 bases and J by 1 base, with 0 bases of the junction left unmatched. The DNA for the CDR3 is TGTGCCAGCAGCGGGACTAGCGGGGGGGGCACAGATACGCAGTATTTT. It yields the protein CASSGTSGGGTDTQYF.

The chain is built from TRBV7-8 and TRBJ2-1; D possibly corresponds to TRBD1 (5 bases). Germline CDR1 reads SGHVS; CDR2 reads FQNEAQ. The CDR3 consists of 19 residues. V lost 4 bases to trimming and J lost 2 bases, with 24 bases between them. In nucleotides, the CDR3 is TGTGCCAGCAGCTCGTCCCGCCCCACGGACATGACCACCTACAATGAGCAGTTCTTC. It codes for CASSSSRPTDMTTYNEQFF.